Below are 4 T cell receptor beta chains sequenced from a single sample in a study of Ad26.COV2.S vaccination and SARS-CoV-2 variants. Produced via immunoSEQ multiplex PCR; TCRdb's table is partial and in-frame only. The sample has about 450,000 clones, 80% to 90% seen once. Sample treatment: some 20 received Ad26.COV2.S at low or high dose, single or two shots; about 5 received placebo; per-sample allocation not given. On day 63 after the first injection, vaccine and placebo recipients gave samples. The sample was peripheral blood, taken in a trial of Ad26.COV2.S vaccine versus placebo. These receptors originate from a person aged 18-60 years who received the Ad26.COV2.S COVID-19 vaccine or a placebo.

The chain is built from TRBV12-3 or TRBV12-4 and TRBJ2-3, with D unclear. The V end lost 4 bases, the J end lost 8 bases, and 13 bases lay between the germline ends. The length of the CDR3 is 13 residues. In DNA, the CDR3 is TGTGCCAGCAGTTGGACCCCCTTTTTTACGCAGTATTTT. It translates to CASSWTPFFTQYF.

The V call is TRBV7-8, the J call TRBJ2-2; 8 bases match TRBD1. Trimming at V came to 0 bases and at J to 7 bases, leaving 4 bases not matched to a gene. CDR1 is SGHVS, CDR2 FQNEAQ, per germline. The CDR3 loop spans 15 amino acids. CDR3 nucleotide sequence: TGTGCCAGCAGCTTAGCGCCAGGGGGCGGCGGGGAGCTGTTTTTT. This gives the protein CASSLAPGGGGELFF.

The chain combines TRBV6-2 or TRBV6-3 with TRBJ2-7; TRBD2 matches 14 bases. The germline CDR1 and CDR2 sequences are MNHEY and SVGEGT. The J segment lost 4 bases and the V segment lost 0 bases, leaving 14 bases of the junction unmatched. This CDR3 is 20 amino acids long. The CDR3 here is CASSYSTGTSGGLGLYEQYF. The CDR3 nucleotides read TGTGCCAGCAGTTACTCGACCGGGACTAGCGGGGGTCTCGGCCTTTACGAGCAGTACTTC.

The chain links TRBV4-1 to TRBJ1-5; a possible D gene is TRBD1 (5 bases). The CDR3 is made up of 15 amino acids. Trimming removed 5 bases at V and 1 base at J, with 12 bases between. The germline V gene has CDR1 MGHRA and CDR2 YSYEKL. CDR3 sequence (DNA): TGCGCCAGCAGCGGGTTCAGGGAAAGCAATCAGCCCCAGCATTTT. Translated: CASSGFRESNQPQHF.